This entry concerns a single T cell receptor beta chain. What it recognizes is unknown. These data are taken from a study of T cell repertoires in cytomegalovirus infection. TCRdb ran MiXCR on the reads and lists one entry per CDR3 protein. Here the sample spans approximately 73,000 distinct CDR3 sequences, about 37% being singletons. Germline-derived CDR1 and CDR2 are SQVTM and ANQGSEA. This CDR3 is 14 amino acids long. With 6 bases clipped from V and 5 bases from J, the junction kept 12 bases outside the gene matches. V gene TRBV29-1 combines with J gene TRBJ1-1; 7 nucleotides match TRBD1. The TCR sequence derives from a human donor in good health (CMV status not recorded). Some clones in this sample may be carry-over from other donors' samples. Sequences were derived from CD8+ T cells from cultured PBMCs, sampled from culture after CMV antigen stimulation. CDR3 in amino acids: CSVDLQGVGTEAFF. In DNA, the CDR3 is TGCAGCGTGGACCTTCAGGGGGTAGGTACTGAAGCTTTCTTT.